This TCR beta chain was obtained from a study of T cell responses to AZD1222 COVID-19 vaccine. The CDR3 is 16 amino acids. CDR1 SGHRS and CDR2 YFSETQ come from the germline V gene. The V gene end was trimmed by 3 bases and the J gene end by 5 bases; junction bases not matched to a gene: 5. TCRdb's copy holds only in-frame clones and misses some; the assay was immunoSEQ multiplex PCR. The repertoire holds approximately 80,000 clones, approximately 90% seen once, with more than 5% in the top ten. The sequencing here drew on peripheral blood, taken on day 0 of AZD1222 vaccination. The TCR comes from an adult in good health. The chain employs TRBV5-1 and TRBJ2-2; 12 bases fit TRBD2. The CDR3 bases are TGCGCCAGCAGCTGGACCGGGACTAGCGGGACCGGGGAGCTGTTTTTT. Translated, it gives CASSWTGTSGTGELFF.